One and the same sample provided the 12 T cell receptor beta chains below, sequenced in a study of blood T cell repertoires in COVID-19. Repertoires were generated with immunoSEQ multiplex PCR, while TCRdb's copy carries only in-frame clones and drops some. Here the sample spans about 230,000 clones, 70% to 90% being singletons. The source material was peripheral blood. These receptors were obtained from a woman aged 70-85 years with active or convalescent COVID-19.

V is TRBV7-9 and J is TRBJ2-2; a possible D gene is TRBD2 (5 bases). Germline V lookup: CDR1 SEHNR, CDR2 FQNEAQ (reference sequence). Trimming cost V 5 bases and J 3 bases, with 13 bases left between them. The CDR3 loop spans 15 amino acids. The CDR3 bases are TGTGCCAGCAGCACAAGGGCCGGGGACACCGGGGAGCTGTTTTTT. Translated: CASSTRAGDTGELFF.

The chain employs TRBV12-2 and TRBJ2-1; TRBD2 reflects the table's D call only, with no check against the DNA. TRBV12-2 has pseudogene status. This CDR3 is built from 14 residues. DNA of the CDR3: TGTGCAAGTCGCTTAGCCGGGAGTAACAATGAGCAGTTCTTC. It is translated as CASRLAGSNNEQFF.

The chain links TRBV18 to TRBJ2-7; 7 bases are a match to TRBD2. The CDR3 length is 14 residues. The V gene end was trimmed by 3 bases and the J gene end by 2 bases; junction bases not matched to a gene: 4. Looked up from germline, CDR1 is KGHSH and CDR2 is LQKENI. CDR3 nucleotide sequence: TGTGCCAGCTCACCGACTAGCCGCACCTACGAGCAGTACTTC. Translation gives CASSPTSRTYEQYF.

This chain links TRBV28 with TRBJ1-5; tentative D call: TRBD1 (6 bases). Trimming shortened V by 2 bases and J by 6 bases, and 20 bases separated the two germline ends. Germline V gene lookup returns CDR1 MDHEN and CDR2 SYDVKM. The CDR3 consists of 17 residues. CDR3 sequence reads: CASSLGQGTPISQPQHF. For the CDR3, the DNA is TGTGCCAGCAGTTTAGGCCAGGGGACGCCAATTAGTCAGCCCCAGCATTTT.

The rearrangement uses TRBV7-9 and TRBJ1-2; D is ambiguous. The CDR3 totals 13 residues. CDR1 and CDR2 from the germline V gene are SEHNR and FQNEAQ (reference sequence). The V and J ends lost 1 base and 6 bases respectively, with 9 bases between them. The CDR3 region has the DNA TGTGCCAGCAGCTTAGGGGAGACGGATGGCTACACCTTC. This codes for CASSLGETDGYTF.

The V and J genes are TRBV28 and TRBJ1-6; possibly TRBD1 for D (5 bases). Germline assignment: CDR1 MDHEN and CDR2 SYDVKM. CDR3 size: 15 residues. Trimming stripped 5 bases from V and 6 bases from J, with 14 bases between. The CDR3 is CASSLYRQTNSPLHF. The CDR3 DNA reads as TGTGCCAGCAGTCTCTACCGACAGACTAATTCACCCCTCCACTTT.

The chain has TRBV4-1 and TRBJ2-5; D might be TRBD2 (5 bases). The CDR3 is 15 amino acids. In germline, CDR1 is MGHRA, CDR2 YSYEKL. V dropped 4 bases and J dropped 1 base, with 13 bases sitting between them. The CDR3 nucleotides are TGCGCCAGCAGCCGTCAACAGAGCGGCCAAGAGACCCAGTACTTC. Translating it yields CASSRQQSGQETQYF.

The gene calls are TRBV24-1 and TRBJ2-2; TRBD1 matches at 7 bases. V gave up 8 bases and J gave up 1 base; unmatched junction bases: 3. The CDR3 totals 14 residues. CDR1 is KGHDR and CDR2 is SFDVKD in the germline V gene. This CDR3 is CATMGQLNTGELFF. The CDR3 DNA sequence: TGTGCCACCATGGGACAGTTGAACACCGGGGAGCTGTTTTTT.

The chain links TRBV2 to TRBJ2-2; 12 bases agree with TRBD1. The ends lost 4 bases at V and 9 bases at J; junction bases unmatched: 6. The CDR3 has 15 residues. Germline V CDR1 and CDR2: SNHLY, FYNNEI. In DNA form, the CDR3 reads TGTGCCAGCAGTGTACCCGGGACAGGGGGCCGGGAGCTGTTTTTT. Amino acid sequence: CASSVPGTGGRELFF.

The chain joins TRBV28 to TRBJ2-1, with D perhaps matching TRBD1 (5 bases). The CDR3 length is 12 residues. Germline values: CDR1 MDHEN, CDR2 SYDVKM. Trimming took 4 bases from V and 8 from J, leaving 9 bases between them. CDR3 in DNA: TGTGCCAGCAGTTCCAGGGTAGATGAGCAGTTCTTC. Its translation: CASSSRVDEQFF.

V gene TRBV20-1 combines with J gene TRBJ2-7; 7 bases match TRBD1. Germline CDR1 DFQATT, CDR2 SNEGSKA (reference sequence). V shed 6 bases, J shed 4 bases, and the junction held 3 bases outside the gene matches. CDR3 length: 11 amino acids. CDR3 sequence reads: CSAWTGYEQYF. The CDR3 DNA is TGCAGTGCATGGACAGGTTACGAGCAGTACTTC.

The V gene is TRBV5-5, the J gene TRBJ1-5; the D gene is possibly TRBD1 (5 bases). The CDR3 extends over 15 amino acids. The germline gives CDR1 SGHKS, CDR2 YYEKEE (reference sequence). V was cut by 4 bases and J by 2 bases, with 13 bases left in between. The chain's CDR3 is CASSPFTGGNQPQHF. In DNA form, the CDR3 reads TGTGCCAGCAGCCCCTTTACAGGAGGCAATCAGCCCCAGCATTTT.